A selection of T cell receptor beta chains follows, all from one sample in a study of blood T cell repertoires in COVID-19. Sequenced by immunoSEQ multiplex PCR; TCRdb stores in-frame clones only, minus some. Here the sample spans approximately 300,000 clones, 87% being singletons. Sequenced material: PBMCs or T cells enriched from blood (not recorded which). The source is a woman aged 30 to 39 who had recovered from COVID-19. Both conserved end residues are part of each CDR3. The order of the fields is V gene, clone size, J gene, D gene, CDR3 protein, CDR3 DNA. A D gene is named only where the DNA matches it firmly. Rows may omit the clone size; those that give it use once, few, many or a size class.

v_call: TRBV7-8; clone_size: .; j_call: TRBJ2-1; d_call: .; cdr3_aa: CASSLVGSPTYNEQFF; cdr3_nt: TGTGCCAGCAGCTTAGTGGGCTCACCGACCTACAATGAGCAGTTCTTC
v_call: TRBV5-1; clone_size: .; j_call: TRBJ2-1; d_call: TRBD1; cdr3_aa: CASSPPTGDNEQFF; cdr3_nt: TGCGCCAGCAGCCCACCCACAGGGGACAATGAGCAGTTCTTC
v_call: TRBV6-6; clone_size: once; j_call: TRBJ1-2; d_call: TRBD1; cdr3_aa: CASRLGQGEYGYTF; cdr3_nt: TGTGCCAGCAGGTTGGGACAGGGGGAATATGGCTACACCTTC
v_call: TRBV5-1; clone_size: .; j_call: TRBJ1-3; d_call: .; cdr3_aa: CASSLTGFYAGNTIYF; cdr3_nt: TGCGCCAGCAGCTTAACAGGGTTTTATGCTGGAAACACCATATATTTT
v_call: TRBV29-1; clone_size: .; j_call: TRBJ2-7; d_call: TRBD2; cdr3_aa: CSATSSSYEQYF; cdr3_nt: TGCAGCGCGACTAGCAGCTCCTACGAGCAGTACTTC
v_call: TRBV18; clone_size: .; j_call: TRBJ2-3; d_call: TRBD2; cdr3_aa: CASSPMISGATDTQYF; cdr3_nt: TGTGCCAGCTCACCAATGATTAGCGGGGCCACAGATACGCAGTATTTT
v_call: TRBV9; clone_size: .; j_call: TRBJ1-1; d_call: .; cdr3_aa: CASRAPENTEAFF; cdr3_nt: TGTGCCAGCAGGGCTCCTGAGAACACTGAAGCTTTCTTT
v_call: TRBV15; clone_size: .; j_call: TRBJ2-4; d_call: .; cdr3_aa: CATSRAGEGKNIQYF; cdr3_nt: TGTGCCACCAGCAGAGCGGGGGAAGGCAAAAACATTCAGTACTTC
v_call: TRBV6-4; clone_size: .; j_call: TRBJ2-3; d_call: .; cdr3_aa: CASSLGLGTDTQYF; cdr3_nt: TGTGCCAGCAGCCTGGGACTGGGCACAGATACGCAGTATTTT
v_call: TRBV30; clone_size: .; j_call: TRBJ1-2; d_call: .; cdr3_aa: CAWSKDYNYGYTF; cdr3_nt: TGTGCCTGGAGCAAGGACTATAACTATGGCTACACCTTC
v_call: TRBV19; clone_size: .; j_call: TRBJ2-1; d_call: TRBD1; cdr3_aa: CASSSPPGGLSYNEQFF; cdr3_nt: TGTGCCAGTAGTTCCCCGCCAGGGGGCCTTTCGTACAATGAGCAGTTCTTC
v_call: TRBV11-2; clone_size: once; j_call: TRBJ1-1; d_call: .; cdr3_aa: CASSVDTNTEAFF; cdr3_nt: TGTGCCAGCAGCGTTGACACGAACACTGAAGCTTTCTTT
v_call: TRBV18; clone_size: .; j_call: TRBJ2-4; d_call: .; cdr3_aa: CASSPELGGLNIQYF; cdr3_nt: TGTGCCAGCTCGCCAGAACTAGGAGGTTTGAACATTCAGTACTTC
v_call: TRBV28; clone_size: .; j_call: TRBJ2-7; d_call: TRBD2; cdr3_aa: CASSAPGGALREQYF; cdr3_nt: TGTGCCAGCAGTGCCCCCGGGGGGGCCCTTAGGGAGCAGTACTTC
v_call: TRBV29-1; clone_size: .; j_call: TRBJ1-1; d_call: TRBD1; cdr3_aa: CSVETGMNTEAFF; cdr3_nt: TGCAGCGTCGAGACAGGGATGAACACTGAAGCTTTCTTT
v_call: TRBV14; clone_size: .; j_call: TRBJ1-2; d_call: TRBD1; cdr3_aa: CASSPRQGDAYGYTF; cdr3_nt: TGTGCCAGCAGCCCCCGACAGGGAGATGCCTATGGCTACACCTTC
v_call: TRBV15; clone_size: .; j_call: TRBJ2-7; d_call: .; cdr3_aa: CATSRAQWVYEQYF; cdr3_nt: TGTGCCACCAGCAGAGCACAGTGGGTCTACGAGCAGTACTTC
v_call: TRBV5-5; clone_size: .; j_call: TRBJ2-7; d_call: TRBD2; cdr3_aa: CASSLAPSGAFYEQYF; cdr3_nt: TGTGCCAGCAGCTTGGCCCCTAGCGGGGCCTTCTACGAGCAGTACTTC
v_call: TRBV12-3/TRBV12-4; clone_size: .; j_call: TRBJ1-2; d_call: .; cdr3_aa: CASSLRQEVSYTF; cdr3_nt: TGTGCCAGCAGTTTGCGACAGGAAGTCTCCTACACCTTC
v_call: TRBV5-4; clone_size: .; j_call: TRBJ1-2; d_call: TRBD1; cdr3_aa: CASSSDRGSSYGYTF; cdr3_nt: TGTGCCAGCAGCTCGGACAGGGGCTCGTCTTATGGCTACACCTTC
v_call: TRBV7-9; clone_size: .; j_call: TRBJ2-7; d_call: TRBD1; cdr3_aa: CASSLVQGAEYEQYF; cdr3_nt: TGTGCCAGCAGCTTAGTACAGGGGGCGGAGTACGAGCAGTACTTC
v_call: TRBV9; clone_size: .; j_call: TRBJ1-1; d_call: .; cdr3_aa: CASSADSNTEAFF; cdr3_nt: TGTGCCAGCAGCGCCGACAGTAACACTGAAGCTTTCTTT
v_call: TRBV19; clone_size: once; j_call: TRBJ1-2; d_call: .; cdr3_aa: CASSMGQNYGYTF; cdr3_nt: TGTGCCAGTAGTATGGGGCAGAACTATGGCTACACCTTC
v_call: TRBV9; clone_size: .; j_call: TRBJ2-3; d_call: TRBD2; cdr3_aa: CASSVSTSGGALNTQYF; cdr3_nt: TGTGCCAGCAGCGTAAGCACTAGCGGGGGGGCACTGAATACGCAGTATTTT
v_call: TRBV19; clone_size: .; j_call: TRBJ2-1; d_call: TRBD2; cdr3_aa: CASSIGRGGMLNEQFF; cdr3_nt: TGTGCCAGTAGTATCGGGCGGGGGGGCATGTTAAATGAGCAGTTCTTC
v_call: TRBV28; clone_size: .; j_call: TRBJ2-5; d_call: .; cdr3_aa: CASSLLGGPARETQYF; cdr3_nt: TGTGCCAGCAGTTTATTGGGGGGGCCGGCTAGGGAGACCCAGTACTTC
v_call: TRBV7-9; clone_size: .; j_call: TRBJ2-3; d_call: .; cdr3_aa: CASSKDAGTNTQYF; cdr3_nt: TGTGCCAGCAGCAAGGATGCGGGGACGAATACGCAGTATTTT
v_call: TRBV6-5; clone_size: .; j_call: TRBJ1-4; d_call: .; cdr3_aa: CASSRRTAINEKLFF; cdr3_nt: TGTGCCAGCAGTCGGAGGACAGCTATTAATGAAAAACTGTTTTTT
v_call: TRBV9; clone_size: .; j_call: TRBJ1-6; d_call: .; cdr3_aa: CASSPRGENSPLHF; cdr3_nt: TGTGCCAGCAGCCCGCGTGGGGAGAATTCACCCCTCCACTTT
v_call: TRBV10-3; clone_size: .; j_call: TRBJ2-5; d_call: TRBD2; cdr3_aa: CAISEGSGGVYQETQYF; cdr3_nt: TGTGCCATCAGTGAGGGTAGCGGGGGGGTGTACCAAGAGACCCAGTACTTC
v_call: TRBV5-1; clone_size: .; j_call: TRBJ2-5; d_call: TRBD2; cdr3_aa: CASMKTSGGSETQYF; cdr3_nt: TGCGCCAGCATGAAAACTAGCGGGGGGTCGGAGACCCAGTACTTC
v_call: TRBV28; clone_size: .; j_call: TRBJ1-4; d_call: .; cdr3_aa: CASSILGEEEGPFF; cdr3_nt: TGTGCCAGCAGTATACTCGGGGAAGAGGAAGGGCCGTTTTTT
v_call: TRBV5-1; clone_size: few; j_call: TRBJ1-1; d_call: .; cdr3_aa: CASSLDSSPVEAFF; cdr3_nt: TGCGCCAGCAGCTTGGACAGCAGTCCAGTTGAAGCTTTCTTT
v_call: TRBV5-4; clone_size: once; j_call: TRBJ1-3; d_call: .; cdr3_aa: CASSLDGKYSGNTIYF; cdr3_nt: TGTGCCAGCAGCTTGGACGGGAAATACTCTGGAAACACCATATATTTT
v_call: TRBV28; clone_size: .; j_call: TRBJ1-2; d_call: TRBD1; cdr3_aa: CASSEGQGARVYGYTF; cdr3_nt: TGTGCCAGCAGTGAGGGACAGGGGGCGCGTGTCTATGGCTACACCTTC
v_call: TRBV3-1/TRBV3-2; clone_size: many; j_call: TRBJ2-3; d_call: .; cdr3_aa: CASSQDGGALGTDTQYF; cdr3_nt: TGTGCCAGCAGCCAAGACGGAGGAGCTTTGGGCACAGATACGCAGTATTTT
v_call: TRBV6-6; clone_size: .; j_call: TRBJ2-7; d_call: .; cdr3_aa: CASSYPSGINNEQYF; cdr3_nt: TGTGCCAGCAGTTACCCGTCAGGGATAAATAACGAGCAGTACTTC
v_call: TRBV5-8; clone_size: .; j_call: TRBJ2-3; d_call: TRBD2; cdr3_aa: CASRYAGGGDTQYF; cdr3_nt: TGTGCCAGCAGATACGCGGGGGGAGGAGATACGCAGTATTTT
v_call: TRBV28; clone_size: .; j_call: TRBJ1-2; d_call: .; cdr3_aa: CASSFVGATGNGYTF; cdr3_nt: TGTGCCAGCAGTTTTGTGGGGGCGACGGGTAATGGCTACACCTTC
v_call: TRBV28; clone_size: once; j_call: TRBJ2-6; d_call: TRBD2; cdr3_aa: CASSPPGGRLSGANVLTF; cdr3_nt: TGTGCCAGCAGTCCCCCGGGGGGGCGGCTCTCTGGGGCCAACGTCCTGACTTTC
v_call: TRBV11-3; clone_size: .; j_call: TRBJ2-3; d_call: .; cdr3_aa: CASSKPDRTTDTQYF; cdr3_nt: TGTGCCAGCAGCAAACCGGACAGAACCACAGATACGCAGTATTTT
v_call: TRBV6-5; clone_size: .; j_call: TRBJ2-3; d_call: .; cdr3_aa: CASSYSAGPTDTQYF; cdr3_nt: TGTGCCAGCAGTTACTCGGCGGGACCCACAGATACGCAGTATTTT
v_call: TRBV27; clone_size: .; j_call: TRBJ2-3; d_call: .; cdr3_aa: CASSVGLPGGTDTQYF; cdr3_nt: TGTGCCAGCAGCGTGGGTTTGCCGGGGGGCACAGATACGCAGTATTTT
v_call: TRBV29-1; clone_size: once; j_call: TRBJ2-7; d_call: TRBD2; cdr3_aa: CSVRTSGGPGYEQYF; cdr3_nt: TGCAGCGTTCGGACTAGCGGGGGGCCGGGCTACGAGCAGTACTTC
v_call: TRBV11-2; clone_size: .; j_call: TRBJ1-2; d_call: .; cdr3_aa: CASSLTGIYGYTF; cdr3_nt: TGTGCCAGCAGCCTGACAGGCATCTATGGCTACACCTTC
v_call: TRBV2; clone_size: .; j_call: TRBJ1-2; d_call: TRBD1; cdr3_aa: CASSAQGARRGYTF; cdr3_nt: TGTGCCAGCAGTGCTCAGGGGGCGCGACGTGGCTACACCTTC
v_call: TRBV5-1; clone_size: .; j_call: TRBJ2-3; d_call: .; cdr3_aa: CASSLDSSSTDTQYF; cdr3_nt: TGCGCCAGCAGCCTCGACAGCTCTAGCACAGATACGCAGTATTTT
v_call: TRBV7-2; clone_size: .; j_call: TRBJ1-5; d_call: .; cdr3_aa: CASSPQGVLGQPQHF; cdr3_nt: TGTGCCAGCAGTCCACAGGGAGTTTTGGGTCAGCCCCAGCATTTT
v_call: TRBV6-5; clone_size: few; j_call: TRBJ1-4; d_call: TRBD1; cdr3_aa: CASTRGLNNEKLFF; cdr3_nt: TGTGCCAGCACCAGGGGGCTAAATAATGAAAAACTGTTTTTT
v_call: TRBV12-5; clone_size: .; j_call: TRBJ1-1; d_call: .; cdr3_aa: CASGLETGTEAFF; cdr3_nt: TGTGCTAGTGGTTTGGAGACAGGCACTGAAGCTTTCTTT
v_call: TRBV19; clone_size: .; j_call: TRBJ1-3; d_call: .; cdr3_aa: CASSPTGGGNTIYF; cdr3_nt: TGTGCCAGTAGTCCGACAGGTGGAGGAAACACCATATATTTT
v_call: TRBV5-7; clone_size: .; j_call: TRBJ2-7; d_call: .; cdr3_aa: CASSPRPRLFSAYEQYF; cdr3_nt: TGTGCCAGCAGCCCCCGGCCTAGGCTCTTTTCGGCCTACGAGCAGTACTTC
v_call: TRBV4-2; clone_size: few; j_call: TRBJ1-2; d_call: TRBD1; cdr3_aa: CASSQADGTGNYGYTF; cdr3_nt: TGTGCCAGCAGCCAGGCTGACGGGACAGGGAACTATGGCTACACCTTC
v_call: TRBV24-1; clone_size: .; j_call: TRBJ2-1; d_call: TRBD1; cdr3_aa: CATSDPGQGMYEQFF; cdr3_nt: TGTGCCACCAGTGACCCCGGACAGGGAATGTATGAGCAGTTCTTC
v_call: TRBV5-1; clone_size: .; j_call: TRBJ2-5; d_call: TRBD1; cdr3_aa: CASSRTSGTGQETQYF; cdr3_nt: TGCGCCAGCAGCAGGACCTCCGGGACAGGACAAGAGACCCAGTACTTC
v_call: TRBV19; clone_size: .; j_call: TRBJ1-5; d_call: TRBD1; cdr3_aa: CASGGDRGNQPQHF; cdr3_nt: TGTGCTAGTGGGGGAGACAGGGGCAATCAGCCCCAGCATTTT
v_call: TRBV10-3; clone_size: .; j_call: TRBJ1-5; d_call: .; cdr3_aa: CAISEGGRGKDQPQHF; cdr3_nt: TGTGCCATCAGTGAGGGGGGCAGGGGTAAAGATCAGCCCCAGCATTTT
v_call: TRBV5-1; clone_size: .; j_call: TRBJ1-2; d_call: TRBD1; cdr3_aa: CASSLASGQPNYGYTF; cdr3_nt: TGCGCCAGCAGCTTGGCTTCGGGACAGCCTAACTATGGCTACACCTTC
v_call: TRBV19; clone_size: few; j_call: TRBJ2-2; d_call: TRBD1; cdr3_aa: CAAGTGRRVNTGELFF; cdr3_nt: TGTGCCGCGGGGACAGGGAGACGTGTGAACACCGGGGAGCTGTTTTTT